This T cell receptor beta chain was captured in a study of Graves' ophthalmopathy and Graves' hyperthyroidism. Study-wide results and limits: Discriminating ophthalmopathy from stable hyperthyroidism, a 13-signature model attained a sensitivity of 87.88% and a specificity of approximately 81%.

The study amplified TCR beta CDR3 regions using RNA transcripts. The first-round RT-PCR employed HTBI primers together with the Qiagen OneStep RT-PCR kit. A multiplex PCR was then performed as the second round. TCRdb passed the multiplex PCR reads through MiXCR, listing each CDR3 protein once. The table shows some 1.1 million distinct CDR3 sequences, with about two fifths occurring only once. Excluded: other autoimmune disease, uncontrolled infection, pregnancy or lactation. As to this clonotype: The target antigen is unknown.

V was pared by 5 bases and J by 0 bases, with 11 bases of the junction left unmatched. Germline values: CDR1 SEHNR, CDR2 FQNEAQ (reference sequence). The CDR3 extends over 18 amino acids. This sequence joins TRBV7-9 and TRBJ2-2, with 8 bases matching TRBD1. Sequencing input: peripheral blood or thyroid tissue (not recorded which). The origin of this receptor is an adult man with Graves' hyperthyroidism. The CDR3: CASSLTGTGFANTGELFF. The CDR3 nucleotides read TGTGCCAGCAGCCTCACCGGGACAGGATTCGCGAACACCGGGGAGCTGTTTTTT. Full variable domain (remainder filled in from reference TRBV7-9 and TRBJ2-2): DTGVSQNPRHKITKRGQNVTFRCDPISEHNRLYWYRQTLGQGPEFLTYFQNEAQLEKSRLLSDRFSAERPKGSFSTLEIQRTEQGDSAMYLCASSLTGTGFANTGELFFGEGSRLTVL.